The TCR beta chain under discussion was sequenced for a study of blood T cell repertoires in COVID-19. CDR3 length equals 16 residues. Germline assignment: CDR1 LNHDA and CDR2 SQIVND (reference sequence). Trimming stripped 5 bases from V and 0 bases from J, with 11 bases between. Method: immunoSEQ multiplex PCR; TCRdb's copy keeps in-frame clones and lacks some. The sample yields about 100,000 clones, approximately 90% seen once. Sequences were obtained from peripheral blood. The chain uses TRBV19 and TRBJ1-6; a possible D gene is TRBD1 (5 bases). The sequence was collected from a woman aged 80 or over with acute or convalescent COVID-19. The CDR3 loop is CASSPDSYSYNSPLHF. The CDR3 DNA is TGTGCCAGTAGTCCCGACAGCTACTCCTATAATTCACCCCTCCACTTT.